The rows below give T cell receptor beta chains drawn from one sample of a study of blood T cell repertoires in COVID-19. Clones were read by immunoSEQ multiplex PCR, and TCRdb kept only the in-frame ones, dropping some. The sample consists of about 94,000 clones, more than 70% of them appearing once. The sample was peripheral blood. The source of these receptors is a human donor with acute or convalescent COVID-19. The donor label of this sample is uncertain. CDR3s include the opening cysteine and the closing phenylalanine or tryptophan. D genes are given only for firm matches. Only some rows state a clone size, as once, few, many or a class for expanded clones.

v_call: TRBV5-4; clone_size: NA; j_call: TRBJ2-7; d_call: NA; cdr3_length: 13; cdr3_aa: CASSSSRGYEQYF; cdr3_nt: TGTGCCAGCAGCTCAAGTAGGGGGTACGAGCAGTACTTC
v_call: TRBV2; clone_size: NA; j_call: TRBJ1-1; d_call: NA; cdr3_length: 13; cdr3_aa: CASRDGTRGEAFF; cdr3_nt: TGTGCCAGCAGAGATGGCACCAGGGGTGAAGCTTTCTTT
v_call: TRBV2; clone_size: NA; j_call: TRBJ1-1; d_call: NA; cdr3_length: 14; cdr3_aa: CASRDSPAFLGAFF; cdr3_nt: TGTGCCAGCAGAGACAGTCCGGCCTTTCTGGGAGCTTTCTTT
v_call: TRBV2; clone_size: NA; j_call: TRBJ1-5; d_call: NA; cdr3_length: 16; cdr3_aa: CASSEGQGTFNQPQHF; cdr3_nt: TGTGCCAGCAGTGAAGGGCAGGGGACCTTTAATCAGCCCCAGCATTTT
v_call: TRBV7-8; clone_size: NA; j_call: TRBJ1-4; d_call: TRBD1; cdr3_length: 16; cdr3_aa: CASSLAQGTGKEKLFF; cdr3_nt: TGTGCCAGCAGCTTAGCCCAAGGGACAGGGAAGGAAAAACTGTTTTTT
v_call: TRBV15; clone_size: NA; j_call: TRBJ1-2; d_call: TRBD1; cdr3_length: 17; cdr3_aa: CATSRAPSIDRAHGYTF; cdr3_nt: TGTGCCACCAGCAGAGCGCCGTCCATTGACAGGGCGCATGGCTACACCTTC
v_call: TRBV6-5; clone_size: NA; j_call: TRBJ2-3; d_call: NA; cdr3_length: 14; cdr3_aa: CASSYRTSTDTQYF; cdr3_nt: TGTGCCAGCAGTTACAGGACTAGCACAGATACGCAGTATTTT
v_call: TRBV18; clone_size: NA; j_call: TRBJ2-7; d_call: TRBD2; cdr3_length: 16; cdr3_aa: CASSPLLAGTSYEQYF; cdr3_nt: TGTGCCAGCTCACCACTACTAGCGGGAACCTCCTACGAGCAGTACTTC
v_call: TRBV7-6; clone_size: NA; j_call: TRBJ1-2; d_call: NA; cdr3_length: 14; cdr3_aa: CASSSLGVNYGYTF; cdr3_nt: TGTGCCAGCAGCTCCCTAGGGGTTAACTATGGCTACACCTTC
v_call: TRBV3-1/TRBV3-2; clone_size: NA; j_call: TRBJ2-2; d_call: NA; cdr3_length: 16; cdr3_aa: CASSQDWGLDTGELFF; cdr3_nt: TGTGCCAGCAGCCAAGATTGGGGGCTCGACACCGGGGAGCTGTTTTTT
v_call: TRBV20-1; clone_size: NA; j_call: TRBJ2-7; d_call: NA; cdr3_length: 11; cdr3_aa: CSAPSPSGQYF; cdr3_nt: TGCAGTGCTCCTAGCCCCTCCGGGCAGTACTTC
v_call: TRBV7-2; clone_size: NA; j_call: TRBJ2-1; d_call: TRBD2; cdr3_length: 13; cdr3_aa: CASRLARPNEQFF; cdr3_nt: TGTGCCAGCCGACTAGCGAGGCCAAATGAGCAGTTCTTC
v_call: TRBV6-1; clone_size: NA; j_call: TRBJ2-1; d_call: TRBD2; cdr3_length: 15; cdr3_aa: CASSRGTSGNNEQFF; cdr3_nt: TGTGCCAGCAGTCGCGGGACTAGCGGTAACAATGAGCAGTTCTTC
v_call: TRBV30; clone_size: NA; j_call: TRBJ1-3; d_call: NA; cdr3_length: 12; cdr3_aa: CACGSSGNTIYF; cdr3_nt: TGTGCCTGTGGGAGCTCTGGAAACACCATATATTTT
v_call: TRBV2; clone_size: NA; j_call: TRBJ1-5; d_call: NA; cdr3_length: 15; cdr3_aa: CASSRRGGTYQPQHF; cdr3_nt: TGTGCCAGCTCTAGGAGGGGGGGTACCTATCAGCCCCAGCATTTT
v_call: TRBV14; clone_size: NA; j_call: TRBJ1-4; d_call: NA; cdr3_length: 15; cdr3_aa: CASSLTGSGSEKLFF; cdr3_nt: TGTGCCAGCAGCCTTACAGGGAGTGGGAGTGAAAAACTGTTTTTT
v_call: TRBV10-3; clone_size: NA; j_call: TRBJ2-7; d_call: TRBD2; cdr3_length: 14; cdr3_aa: CAISDPRRGGEQYF; cdr3_nt: TGTGCCATCAGTGACCCCCGGCGGGGGGGCGAGCAGTACTTC
v_call: TRBV7-8; clone_size: NA; j_call: TRBJ2-7; d_call: TRBD1; cdr3_length: 16; cdr3_aa: CASSPFVGQGAYEQYF; cdr3_nt: TGTGCCAGCAGCCCCTTTGTGGGACAGGGGGCCTACGAGCAGTACTTC
v_call: TRBV6-5; clone_size: NA; j_call: TRBJ2-7; d_call: TRBD2; cdr3_length: 13; cdr3_aa: CASSLAGSYEQYF; cdr3_nt: TGTGCCAGCAGCCTAGCGGGGTCCTACGAGCAGTACTTC
v_call: TRBV19; clone_size: NA; j_call: TRBJ2-6; d_call: NA; cdr3_length: 18; cdr3_aa: CASSSYRGGATGANVLTF; cdr3_nt: TGTGCCAGTAGTAGTTACAGGGGGGGCGCAACTGGGGCCAACGTCCTGACTTTC
v_call: TRBV19; clone_size: NA; j_call: TRBJ1-5; d_call: NA; cdr3_length: 14; cdr3_aa: CASSTGSGNQPQHF; cdr3_nt: TGTGCCAGTAGTACAGGGTCAGGCAATCAGCCCCAGCATTTT
v_call: TRBV19; clone_size: NA; j_call: TRBJ1-6; d_call: NA; cdr3_length: 16; cdr3_aa: CASSPLGGGFNSPLHF; cdr3_nt: TGTGCCAGTAGTCCCCTCGGTGGGGGCTTTAATTCACCCCTCCACTTT
v_call: TRBV28; clone_size: NA; j_call: TRBJ2-1; d_call: TRBD1; cdr3_length: 15; cdr3_aa: CASSLSQGARNEQFF; cdr3_nt: TGTGCCAGCAGTTTATCACAGGGGGCGCGGAATGAGCAGTTCTTC
v_call: TRBV9; clone_size: NA; j_call: TRBJ1-3; d_call: NA; cdr3_length: 13; cdr3_aa: CASSADRGNTIYF; cdr3_nt: TGTGCCAGCAGCGCCGACAGAGGAAACACCATATATTTT
v_call: TRBV28; clone_size: NA; j_call: TRBJ1-4; d_call: NA; cdr3_length: 16; cdr3_aa: CASSLSKTTFSEKLFF; cdr3_nt: TGTGCCAGCAGTTTAAGCAAAACCACTTTTTCTGAAAAACTGTTTTTT
v_call: TRBV7-9; clone_size: NA; j_call: TRBJ1-1; d_call: NA; cdr3_length: 16; cdr3_aa: CASSQTAQAFYTEAFF; cdr3_nt: TGTGCCAGCAGTCAAACCGCACAGGCTTTTTACACTGAAGCTTTCTTT
v_call: TRBV4-1; clone_size: NA; j_call: TRBJ2-6; d_call: TRBD1; cdr3_length: 17; cdr3_aa: CASSPSAGGTGANVLTF; cdr3_nt: TGCGCCAGCAGCCCCAGTGCAGGGGGCACTGGGGCCAACGTCCTGACTTTC
v_call: TRBV6-5; clone_size: NA; j_call: TRBJ1-2; d_call: NA; cdr3_length: 14; cdr3_aa: CASSYAGARYGYTF; cdr3_nt: TGTGCCAGCAGTTATGCGGGGGCTCGATATGGCTACACCTTC
v_call: TRBV7-2; clone_size: NA; j_call: TRBJ1-6; d_call: NA; cdr3_length: 16; cdr3_aa: CASSLDVSSYNSPLHF; cdr3_nt: TGTGCCAGCAGCTTAGACGTCAGCTCCTATAATTCACCCCTCCACTTT
v_call: TRBV7-2; clone_size: NA; j_call: TRBJ2-1; d_call: TRBD2; cdr3_length: 14; cdr3_aa: CASSSGLVYNEQFF; cdr3_nt: TGTGCCAGCAGCTCCGGACTAGTCTACAATGAGCAGTTCTTC
v_call: TRBV7-2; clone_size: NA; j_call: TRBJ2-7; d_call: TRBD1; cdr3_length: 13; cdr3_aa: CASSLSGTGEQYF; cdr3_nt: TGTGCCAGCAGCTTATCCGGGACAGGGGAGCAGTACTTC
v_call: TRBV4-1; clone_size: NA; j_call: TRBJ2-5; d_call: NA; cdr3_length: 13; cdr3_aa: CASSQNREETQYF; cdr3_nt: TGCGCCAGCAGCCAAAACAGGGAAGAGACCCAGTACTTC
v_call: TRBV29-1; clone_size: NA; j_call: TRBJ2-5; d_call: NA; cdr3_length: 16; cdr3_aa: CSVEGQPSQYQETQYF; cdr3_nt: TGCAGCGTTGAGGGGCAGCCTTCCCAGTACCAAGAGACCCAGTACTTC
v_call: TRBV2; clone_size: NA; j_call: TRBJ2-7; d_call: NA; cdr3_length: 14; cdr3_aa: CASSVVNSPYEQYF; cdr3_nt: TGTGCCAGCAGCGTAGTTAATTCGCCCTACGAGCAGTACTTC
v_call: TRBV28; clone_size: NA; j_call: TRBJ2-5; d_call: TRBD1; cdr3_length: 14; cdr3_aa: CASSLTGGIQTQYF; cdr3_nt: TGTGCCAGCAGTTTGACAGGGGGCATACAGACCCAGTACTTC
v_call: TRBV18; clone_size: NA; j_call: TRBJ1-1; d_call: NA; cdr3_length: 15; cdr3_aa: CASSPIWGDRTEAFF; cdr3_nt: TGTGCCAGCTCACCAATATGGGGGGACCGCACTGAAGCTTTCTTT
v_call: TRBV3-1/TRBV3-2; clone_size: NA; j_call: TRBJ1-1; d_call: NA; cdr3_length: 12; cdr3_aa: CASSQRGRGAFF; cdr3_nt: TGTGCCAGCAGCCAACGAGGCCGGGGGGCTTTCTTT
v_call: TRBV7-2; clone_size: NA; j_call: TRBJ2-1; d_call: NA; cdr3_length: 16; cdr3_aa: CASSRFGLNSYNEQFF; cdr3_nt: TGTGCCAGCAGCCGCTTCGGACTGAACTCCTACAATGAGCAGTTCTTC
v_call: TRBV15; clone_size: NA; j_call: TRBJ1-2; d_call: TRBD1; cdr3_length: 15; cdr3_aa: CATSENRGLGYGYTF; cdr3_nt: TGTGCCACCAGCGAGAACAGGGGGCTGGGCTATGGCTACACCTTC
v_call: TRBV6-5; clone_size: NA; j_call: TRBJ1-1; d_call: NA; cdr3_length: 14; cdr3_aa: CASRSLDGNTEAFF; cdr3_nt: TGTGCCAGCAGGTCACTAGACGGGAACACTGAAGCTTTCTTT
v_call: TRBV5-1; clone_size: NA; j_call: TRBJ1-6; d_call: NA; cdr3_length: 16; cdr3_aa: CASRAREGLNNSPLHF; cdr3_nt: TGCGCCAGCAGGGCCCGGGAGGGCCTTAATAATTCACCCCTCCACTTT
v_call: TRBV11-2; clone_size: few; j_call: TRBJ2-5; d_call: TRBD1; cdr3_length: 14; cdr3_aa: CASSPGQLPETQYF; cdr3_nt: TGTGCCAGCAGCCCGGGACAGTTGCCGGAGACCCAGTACTTC
v_call: TRBV27; clone_size: NA; j_call: TRBJ1-2; d_call: TRBD1; cdr3_length: 13; cdr3_aa: CASSLDRDYGYTF; cdr3_nt: TGTGCCAGCAGTTTGGACAGGGACTATGGCTACACCTTC
v_call: TRBV28; clone_size: once; j_call: TRBJ2-1; d_call: TRBD2; cdr3_length: 13; cdr3_aa: CASHGGGGNEQFF; cdr3_nt: TGTGCCAGCCACGGGGGGGGTGGAAATGAGCAGTTCTTC
v_call: TRBV23-1; clone_size: NA; j_call: TRBJ1-4; d_call: NA; cdr3_length: 15; cdr3_aa: CASTPLQFTNEKLFF; cdr3_nt: TGCGCCAGCACCCCCCTTCAGTTTACTAATGAAAAACTGTTTTTT
v_call: TRBV10-3; clone_size: NA; j_call: TRBJ1-1; d_call: NA; cdr3_length: 13; cdr3_aa: CAISMGGFGEAFF; cdr3_nt: TGTGCCATCAGTATGGGAGGGTTCGGCGAAGCTTTCTTT
v_call: TRBV4-1; clone_size: once; j_call: TRBJ1-4; d_call: NA; cdr3_length: 17; cdr3_aa: CASSQVFRPSTNEKLFF; cdr3_nt: TGCGCCAGCAGCCAAGTGTTCCGTCCTTCAACTAATGAAAAACTGTTTTTT
v_call: TRBV29-1; clone_size: NA; j_call: TRBJ2-7; d_call: NA; cdr3_length: 14; cdr3_aa: CSVLGMAGTYEQYF; cdr3_nt: TGCAGCGTGTTGGGAATGGCAGGGACCTACGAGCAGTACTTC
v_call: TRBV5-1; clone_size: NA; j_call: TRBJ1-6; d_call: NA; cdr3_length: 15; cdr3_aa: CASSLPDSTRSPLHF; cdr3_nt: TGCGCCAGCAGCTTACCCGACAGCACTCGGTCACCCCTCCACTTT